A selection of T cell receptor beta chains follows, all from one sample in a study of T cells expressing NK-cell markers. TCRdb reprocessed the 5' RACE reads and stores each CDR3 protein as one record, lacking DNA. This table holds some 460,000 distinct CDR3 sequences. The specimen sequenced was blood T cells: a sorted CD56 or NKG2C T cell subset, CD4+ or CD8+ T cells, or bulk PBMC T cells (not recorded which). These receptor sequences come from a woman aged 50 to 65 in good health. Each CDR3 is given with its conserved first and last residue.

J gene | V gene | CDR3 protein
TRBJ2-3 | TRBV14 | CASSQDIRGTDTQYF
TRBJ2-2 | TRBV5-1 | CASSLLGDKPGTSGNMNTGELFF
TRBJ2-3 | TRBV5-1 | CASSSRTSGGTDTQYF
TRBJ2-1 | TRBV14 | CASSQLGTSGTNEQFF
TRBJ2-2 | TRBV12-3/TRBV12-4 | CASSLAHAGELFF
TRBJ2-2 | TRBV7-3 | CASSKVAGGRPGELFF
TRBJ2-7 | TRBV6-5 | CASRGLAGIREQYF
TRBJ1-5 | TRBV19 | CASRTGDQPQHF
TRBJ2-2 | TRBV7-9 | CASSLGTFSNTGELFF
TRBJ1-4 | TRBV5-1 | CASSFGLRGANEKLFF
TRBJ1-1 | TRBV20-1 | CSAPRASVVTEAFF
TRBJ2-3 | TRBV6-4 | CASSREAGGAGNTDTQYF
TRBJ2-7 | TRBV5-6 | CASNQRQGSHEQYF
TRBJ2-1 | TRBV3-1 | CASSQVNRLAGSRRDEQFF
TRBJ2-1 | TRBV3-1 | CASSQGSGSGNEQFF
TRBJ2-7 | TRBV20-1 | CSARGKGLGHEQYF
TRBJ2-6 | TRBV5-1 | CASSLVGQGETGANVLTF
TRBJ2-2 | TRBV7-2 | CASSFLSSRAGELFF
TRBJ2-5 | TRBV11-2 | CASSPGWGRGETQYF
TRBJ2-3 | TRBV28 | CASSLGGLAGDYTQYF
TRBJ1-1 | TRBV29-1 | CSSSDFQGSINTEAFF
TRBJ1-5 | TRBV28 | CATEEWGRGQPQHF
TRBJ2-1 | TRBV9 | CASSVALSGGSGEQFF
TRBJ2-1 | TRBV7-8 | CASSERESSYNEQFF